This TCR beta chain is drawn from a study of blood T cell repertoires in COVID-19 (dated by TCRdb to 2020 to 2021). Study-wide context: Samples covering the acute and convalescent phases of COVID-19 were provided by collaborators in the United States, Italy and Spain. Where available, HLA class I and class II types were obtained from metadata supplied by the sample provider rather than from assay-based typing. The dataset comprised deeply sampled blood TCRbeta repertoires from subjects exposed to, actively infected with, or recovered from COVID-19. Samples came from the ongoing ImmuneRACE study (first 160 participants) plus 1,254 subjects from 6 global collaborators. A freely available public database, intended as a resource for researchers studying the immune response to SARS-CoV-2, is where the repertoires were released. The material from the prospective study consisted of cDNA or gDNA derived from T cells, B-cell-depleted T cells, or PBMCs. The sample metadata nearly always contained a de-identified subject ID, COVID-19 status, age in years and sex.

Summary of the overall study and its limitations: How much clinical and demographic metadata was included differed by source and by participant, and the metadata was provided uncurated.

This clone was counted once. Its antigen has not been determined. The input lacks base qualities; no much larger clone sits a single base away. The CDR3 starts with the cysteine, ends with the phenylalanine, and has 12 residues. This entry keeps only the CDR3 DNA: 36 bases, framed from base 1. V lost 4 bases and J lost 5 bases; the stretch between them is 9 bases long. Reading the germline V gene gives CDR1 KGHSH and CDR2 LQKENI. Collaborating institutions collected whole blood in K2EDTA tubes following their own protocols. For TCRbeta analysis, collaborator samples were shipped as frozen whole blood, as isolated PBMCs, or as DNA extracted from either sample type. The immunoSEQ Assay, a bias-controlled multiplex PCR, was used to amplify TCRbeta CDR3 regions from genomic DNA. Concerning the study's data processing: Within the assay, amplification of reference gene primers was used to estimate how many nucleated cells each sample contained. Sequence reads were collapsed and filtered to measure the absolute abundance of every unique TCRbeta CDR3 rearrangement. For each sample, productive Simpson clonality was calculated as the square root of Simpson's diversity index over productive rearrangements. Held by TCRdb, this immuneACCESS table contains in-frame sequences only and omits some clones. Under half of the omission traces to an unresolved V gene where checked; the cause of the rest is unknown. The V and J calls and clone size are taken from that table; D and trimming were inferred from the DNA. The sample data list approximately 74,000 clones, and 88% of these were observed just once. The ten largest clones represent 7.3% of the sample.

The source of this sequence is a man in his 70s with acute or convalescent COVID-19. The sequence is built from TRBV18 and TRBJ2-7; the D gene lacks a confident call. Input material: peripheral blood. The bases read TGTGCCAGCTCACTGGGCGCCAACGAGCAGTACTTC. It specifies CASSLGANEQYF.